This T cell receptor beta chain originates from a study of T cell repertoires in cytomegalovirus infection. Overall study: Based on public TCR beta signatures, there were indications of CMV infection and of a matching HLA type.

This CDR3 region has 16 residues. Trimming left V 4 bases short and J 1 base short, with 17 bases between. CDR1 SGHNT and CDR2 YYREEE come from the germline V gene (reference sequence). TCRdb passed the reads through MiXCR, listing each CDR3 protein once. The data show 130,000 or so distinct CDR3 sequences, about 6% seen once. J is TRBJ1-1 and V is TRBV5-4, with D possibly being TRBD1 (6 bases). The source material was PBMCs. This receptor was obtained from a human donor in good health (CMV status not recorded). Some clones in this sample may be carry-over from other donors' samples. The chain's CDR3 is CASSKPGGHPNTEAFF. CDR3 nucleotides: TGTGCCAGCAGCAAGCCGGGGGGACACCCGAACACTGAAGCTTTCTTT.